The 26 T cell receptor beta chains below were found in one sample sequenced in a study of blood T cell repertoires in COVID-19. Libraries were prepared by immunoSEQ multiplex PCR; TCRdb keeps only in-frame clonotypes and omits some of them. The table shows roughly 160,000 clones, with around four fifths occurring only once. The material sequenced was peripheral blood. All receptors derive from a woman older than 75 with COVID-19, enrolled during active disease.

The rearrangement joins TRBV6-5 to TRBJ1-1, with 7 bases lining up with TRBD1. The CDR3 loop spans 14 amino acids. Trimming removed 4 bases from V and 3 bases from J; junction bases left unmatched: 5. The germline CDR1 and CDR2 sequences are MNHEY and SVGAGI. The CDR3 protein is CASSFTGVYTEAFF. The CDR3 region has the DNA TGTGCCAGCAGTTTTACAGGGGTGTACACTGAAGCTTTCTTT.

This sequence joins TRBV11-2 and TRBJ1-4; maybe TRBD1 (5 bases). Germline V gene data show CDR1 as SGHAT and CDR2 as FQNNGV. The CDR3 is 14 amino acids. V gave up 5 bases and J gave up 0 bases, with 7 bases separating them. The CDR3 reads CASSRQPTNEKLFF. CDR3 nucleotides: TGTGCCAGCAGCCGACAGCCAACTAATGAAAAACTGTTTTTT.

This clone was found once. The chain recombines TRBV29-1 with TRBJ2-1, with TRBD2 as a possible D gene (6 bases). Germline-derived CDR1 and CDR2 are SQVTM and ANQGSEA. The CDR3 is 13 amino acids. Trimming removed 4 bases from V and 3 bases from J, with 10 bases in between. The CDR3 region is CSVASSDYNEQFF. As DNA, the CDR3 is TGCAGCGTTGCTTCTAGCGACTACAATGAGCAGTTCTTC.

The chain is built from TRBV10-2 and TRBJ1-1, with 11 bases fitting TRBD1. After removal of 6 bases from V and 2 bases from J, the junction contained 8 bases not matched to a gene. CDR3 size: 16 residues. Germline V gene lookup returns CDR1 WSHSY and CDR2 SAAADI. The CDR3 DNA reads TGCGCCAGCAGGCTTGGACAGGGGGCACTAAACACTGAAGCTTTCTTT. This encodes CASRLGQGALNTEAFF.

The genes are TRBV6-1 and TRBJ1-1; the D gene is possibly TRBD1 (5 bases). Trimming stripped 2 bases from V and 4 bases from J, with 8 bases between. Germline lookup yields CDR1 MNHNS and CDR2 SASEGT. The CDR3 contains 13 residues. The DNA of the CDR3 is TGTGCCAGCAGTGAACAGGGTGGCACTGAAGCTTTCTTT. Translated: CASSEQGGTEAFF.

The V gene is TRBV7-8, the J gene TRBJ2-2; D not resolved. The V end was cut by 0 bases, the J end by 4 bases, with 6 bases between. The CDR3 sequence is 14 residues long. CDR1 is SGHVS, CDR2 FQNEAQ, per germline. The CDR3 is CASSLAWATGELFF. In nucleotides, the CDR3 is TGTGCCAGCAGCTTAGCGTGGGCCACCGGGGAGCTGTTTTTT.

The CDR3 loop is CASSSRGGNQPQHF. As DNA, the CDR3 is TGTGCCAGCAGCTCACGGGGTGGCAATCAGCCCCAGCATTTT. The gene calls are TRBV13 and TRBJ1-5; D gene ambiguous. CDR1 is PRHDT and CDR2 is FYEKMQ in the germline V gene (reference sequence). The V end was cut by 4 bases, the J end by 2 bases, with 9 bases between. The CDR3 consists of 14 residues.

This sequence joins TRBV7-2 and TRBJ2-3; 12 bases match TRBD2. The V gene end was trimmed by 6 bases and the J gene end by 0 bases; junction bases not matched to a gene: 7. The CDR3 extends over 17 amino acids. Germline CDR1 SGHTA, CDR2 FQGNSA. The CDR3 DNA is TGTGCCAGCAGTTTCGATACTAGCGGGAGGAGCACAGATACGCAGTATTTT. It is translated as CASSFDTSGRSTDTQYF.

Only a few counts were recorded for this clone. This chain connects TRBV29-1 to TRBJ1-3; no reliable D call. This CDR3 contains 14 residues. CDR1 SQVTM and CDR2 ANQGSEA come from the germline V gene. V lost 3 bases, J lost 0 bases, and 9 bases lay in between. CDR3 nucleotides: TGCAGCGTTGAGGGAGGGAACTCTGGAAACACCATATATTTT. Translation gives CSVEGGNSGNTIYF.

V and J are TRBV7-2 and TRBJ2-3; 7 bases are a match to TRBD2. V dropped 5 bases and J dropped 3; count of bases not matched to a gene: 8. This CDR3 region has 15 residues. Germline V gene data show CDR1 as SGHTA and CDR2 as FQGNSA. The CDR3: CASSLRTSITDTQYF. The CDR3 DNA reads TGTGCCAGCAGCCTCCGGACTAGTATAACAGATACGCAGTATTTT.

This rearrangement joins TRBV19 to TRBJ1-1; 9 bases line up with TRBD1. The V gene end was trimmed by 4 bases and the J gene end by 5 bases; junction bases not matched to a gene: 5. CDR3 length equals 14 residues. Germline CDR1 LNHDA, CDR2 SQIVND (reference sequence). In nucleotides, the CDR3 is TGTGCCAGTAGTACACAGGGGGCAATTACTGAAGCTTTCTTT. Protein: CASSTQGAITEAFF.

The V gene is TRBV3-1 (or the pseudogene TRBV3-2), the J gene TRBJ1-5; 8 positions agree with TRBD1. After removal of 3 bases from V and 6 bases from J, the junction contained 4 bases not matched to a gene. The germline V gene encodes CDR1 LGHDT and CDR2 YNNKEL (reference sequence). The CDR3 has 14 amino acids. The CDR3 loop is CASSHGQGPQPQHF. The CDR3 region has the DNA TGTGCCAGCAGCCACGGACAGGGCCCTCAGCCCCAGCATTTT.

This rearrangement joins TRBV5-1 to TRBJ1-1; 7 positions agree with TRBD1. The trim removed 1 base at V and 3 bases at J, leaving 3 bases unmatched. This CDR3 has 14 amino acids. The germline V gene has CDR1 SGHRS and CDR2 YFSETQ. CDR3 sequence (DNA): TGCGCCAGCAGCTTGCCGGGACAGTACACTGAAGCTTTCTTT. As protein: CASSLPGQYTEAFF.

The genes are TRBV6-1 and TRBJ2-7; D not resolved. V lost 8 bases to trimming and J lost 2 bases, with 16 bases between them. CDR3 length equals 14 residues. The germline V gene has CDR1 MNHNS and CDR2 SASEGT. The CDR3 nucleotides are TGTGCCAGCTCGTCTACCCCCGGAGCCTACGAGCAGTACTTC. Its protein is CASSSTPGAYEQYF.

V gene TRBV9 combines with J gene TRBJ2-7, with 10 bases aligning to TRBD2. Per germline, CDR1 SGDLS and CDR2 YYNGEE. V gave up 0 bases and J gave up 2 bases; unmatched junction bases: 5. The CDR3 totals 16 residues. The CDR3 nucleotides read TGTGCCAGCAGCGTAGGGCTAGCGGGGGACCCCTACGAGCAGTACTTC. Its protein is CASSVGLAGDPYEQYF.

This rearrangement joins TRBV11-2 to TRBJ2-7; 12 bases map to TRBD2. Losses at the gene ends were 5 bases for V and 7 bases for J; bases not matched to a gene: 9. The CDR3 runs 15 residues. Germline CDR1 is SGHAT and CDR2 is FQNNGV. The CDR3 coding sequence is TGTGCCAGCAGCCCATGGACTAGCGGGGATGTGGAGCAGTACTTC. Translation gives CASSPWTSGDVEQYF.

This chain connects TRBV7-8 to TRBJ1-1; D not certain. Germline CDR1 reads SGHVS; CDR2 reads FQNEAQ. V lost 2 bases to trimming and J lost 2 bases, with 12 bases between them. The CDR3 contains 15 residues. The CDR3 nucleotides are TGTGCCAGCAGCTTATATCACAGAAGCAACACTGAAGCTTTCTTT. The encoded protein is CASSLYHRSNTEAFF.

The chain joins TRBV3-1 (or the pseudogene TRBV3-2) to TRBJ1-1; 11 positions agree with TRBD1. The ends lost 3 bases at V and 6 bases at J; junction bases unmatched: 3. The CDR3 has 14 residues. Germline V gene data show CDR1 as LGHDT and CDR2 as YNNKEL (reference sequence). CDR3 bases: TGTGCCAGCAGCCAGTGGACAGGGGGCTCTGAAGCTTTCTTT. It is translated as CASSQWTGGSEAFF.

This clone was seen only once. This chain uses TRBV29-1 with TRBJ1-2; a weak D match, TRBD1 (6 bases). In germline, CDR1 is SQVTM, CDR2 ANQGSEA. The V end was cut by 7 bases, the J end by 2 bases, with 14 bases between. The CDR3 runs 13 residues. CDR3 region: CSAKLGANYGYTF. The CDR3 nucleotides read TGCAGCGCCAAGTTGGGGGCAAACTATGGCTACACCTTC. The full variable domain, rest sourced from reference TRBV29-1 and TRBJ1-2, is SAVISQKPSRDICQRGTSLTIQCQVDSQVTMMFWYRQQPGQSLTLIATANQGSEATYESGFVIDKFPISRPNLTFSTLTVSNMSPEDSSIYLCSAKLGANYGYTFGSGTRLTVV.

This clone was found a few times. The gene calls are TRBV12-5 and TRBJ1-1, with D possibly matching TRBD1 (6 bases). Germline V CDR1 and CDR2: LGHNT, FRNRAP. V dropped 7 bases and J dropped 1 base, with 13 bases sitting between them. The length of the CDR3 is 14 residues. Written as DNA, the CDR3 is TGTGCTAGTGCCCCGGGGGGCTCGAACACTGAAGCTTTCTTT. As protein: CASAPGGSNTEAFF.

The chain recombines TRBV5-4 with TRBJ2-1; 10 nucleotides match TRBD1. J gave up 7 bases and V 4 bases, and 5 bases lay outside the gene matches. The CDR3 spans 14 residues. In germline, CDR1 is SGHNT, CDR2 YYREEE (reference sequence). CDR3 DNA sequence: TGTGCCAGCAGCATTCCGGGACAGGGGAATGAGCAGTTCTTC. It specifies CASSIPGQGNEQFF.

The chain has TRBV21-1 and TRBJ2-5; TRBD1, the D gene given by the table, was not confirmed from the DNA. TRBV21-1 is tagged as a pseudogene. This CDR3 has 16 amino acids. This chain's CDR3 is CASSKCIDRPLETQYF. The CDR3 DNA is TGTGCCAGCAGCAAATGTATAGACAGGCCTTTGGAGACCCAGTACTTC.

V is TRBV5-1 and J is TRBJ2-3; D possibly corresponds to TRBD1 (6 bases). Germline assignment: CDR1 SGHRS and CDR2 YFSETQ. Trimming left V 2 bases short and J 3 bases short, with 13 bases between. The CDR3 spans 15 residues. The CDR3 coding sequence is TGCGCCAGCAGCTTTAAACAGGGATTTACAGATACGCAGTATTTT. As protein: CASSFKQGFTDTQYF.

A few counts support this clone. Other DNA sequences of this sample code for an identical CDR3. The rearrangement joins TRBV19 to TRBJ2-7; 9 positions match TRBD1. The CDR3 loop spans 13 amino acids. Trimming at V came to 5 bases and at J to 4 bases, leaving 3 bases not matched to a gene. The germline gives CDR1 LNHDA, CDR2 SQIVND (reference sequence). The CDR3 nucleotides are TGTGCCAGTAGTCGCGACAGGGGGTACGAGCAGTACTTC. This encodes CASSRDRGYEQYF.

The rearrangement links TRBV5-1 to TRBJ2-7, with TRBD1 matching 7 bases. The CDR3 sequence is 14 residues long. Germline CDR1 SGHRS, CDR2 YFSETQ. V lost 0 bases, J lost 11 bases, and 11 bases stayed unmatched. DNA for the CDR3: TGCGCCAGCAGCTTGGTGTCGTTGGTAGGGGGCAAGTACTTC. It yields the protein CASSLVSLVGGKYF.

This clone was observed a single time. The chain carries TRBV9 and TRBJ1-1; 10 nucleotides match TRBD1. Trimming took 5 bases from V and 2 from J; bases not matched to a gene: 12. The germline CDR1 and CDR2 sequences are SGDLS and YYNGEE. The CDR3 has 17 amino acids. The CDR3 reads CASRGYPGTGANTEAFF. DNA of the CDR3: TGTGCCAGCAGGGGGTATCCCGGGACAGGGGCCAACACTGAAGCTTTCTTT.